This T cell receptor beta chain was observed in a study of Graves' ophthalmopathy and Graves' hyperthyroidism. This clonotype was observed many times. If patients had other autoimmune diseases, uncontrolled infections, pregnancy or lactation, they were excluded. This CDR3 is built from 14 residues. The junction had 8 bases not matched to a gene; V was cut back by 5 bases and J by 6 bases. CDR1 and CDR2 (germline): LNHDA, SQIVND (reference sequence). Amplification of TCR beta CDR3 regions used RNA transcripts. First-round RT-PCR with HTBI primers preceded a second-round multiplex PCR. TCRdb processed the multiplex PCR reads anew with MiXCR; each CDR3 protein has one entry. The sample shows about 390,000 distinct CDR3 sequences, about 18% of them seen only once.

The gene calls are TRBV19 and TRBJ2-7, with TRBD2 matching over 9 bases. The sequence was obtained from an adult woman with stable Graves' hyperthyroidism. The sample was peripheral blood. The CDR3 DNA reads as TGTGCCAGTAGTCTCTCTAGCGGGGTAGGCGAGCAGTACTTC. It yields the protein CASSLSSGVGEQYF.